The 14 T cell receptor beta chains reported below all come from one sample, sequenced in a study of CXCR3-negative and CXCR3-positive naive CD8 T cells. Researchers prepared the TRB cDNA libraries using 5' RACE with UMI labels. TCRdb re-called the 5' RACE reads and shows each CDR3 protein once, DNA omitted. This listing includes some 130,000 distinct CDR3 sequences. Sequenced sample: naive CXCR3- CD8+ T cells from blood. Described subset: CD45RO-CCR7+CD27+CD95- naive CD8+ T cells lacking CXCR3 (TNR3-). The receptors originated from a human donor in good health. Some clones in this sample may be carry-over from other donors' samples.

This chain joins TRBV28 and TRBJ1-5; there is no DNA to check the TCRdb D call of TRBD1. The germline CDR1 and CDR2 sequences are MDHEN and SYDVKM. CDR3 length: 15 residues. This CDR3 is CASRVGTEVNQPQHF.

This chain's CDR3 is CAISDPISLNTEAFF. This chain links TRBV10-3 with TRBJ1-1. The germline gives CDR1 ENHRY, CDR2 SYGVKD. This CDR3 is built from 15 residues.

The rearrangement joins TRBV5-5 to TRBJ2-1; no DNA is available, so the TRBD1 call from TCRdb remains unchecked. The CDR3 has 14 residues. Per the germline V gene, CDR1 is SGHKS and CDR2 is YYEKEE (reference sequence). The CDR3 region is CASHNRGLGNEQFF.

This chain links TRBV5-4 with TRBJ2-7; TCRdb returns TRBD1, unconfirmable since there is no DNA. The CDR3 is made up of 16 amino acids. Germline lookup yields CDR1 SGHNT and CDR2 YYREEE (reference sequence). The CDR3 spells CASSLYFGTASYEQYF.

This chain connects TRBV12-3 or TRBV12-4 to TRBJ2-6; TCRdb indicates TRBD1, and absent DNA this call remains unverified. This CDR3 contains 17 residues. This CDR3 reads CASKLDRGFSGANVLTF.

This chain links TRBV3-1 with TRBJ2-5; the D call from TCRdb, TRBD1, cannot be confirmed without DNA. This CDR3 has 17 residues. Germline V CDR1 and CDR2: LGHDT, YNNKEL (reference sequence). This chain's CDR3 is CASSTPWVGDGEETQYF.

The chain uses TRBV20-1 and TRBJ2-4; absent DNA, TCRdb's TRBD1 call cannot be checked. The germline CDR1 and CDR2 sequences are DFQATT and SNEGSKA (reference sequence). The CDR3 length is 14 residues. This chain's CDR3 is CSASLGQGKNIQYF.

V usage is TRBV7-9 and J usage is TRBJ2-7. The CDR3 sequence is 12 residues long. Germline CDR1 and CDR2: SEHNR and FQNEAQ (reference sequence). CDR3 residues: CASSDHDDEQYF.

V usage is TRBV25-1 and J usage is TRBJ2-2. The CDR3 totals 17 residues. CDR1 and CDR2 (germline): MGHDK, SYGVNS. CDR3 amino acids: CASSEYYSKANTGELFF.

V gene TRBV4-1 combines with J gene TRBJ1-6. The germline V gene encodes CDR1 MGHRA and CDR2 YSYEKL. The CDR3 is 14 amino acids. The CDR3 loop reads CASSQAAEDSPLHF.

The chain recombines TRBV13 with TRBJ1-1. This CDR3 comprises 14 residues. Germline CDR1 reads PRHDT; CDR2 reads FYEKMQ (reference sequence). The CDR3 protein is CASSLERGGTEAFF.

This rearrangement joins TRBV25-1 to TRBJ1-1. Germline V lookup: CDR1 MGHDK, CDR2 SYGVNS. This CDR3 region has 13 residues. CDR3 in amino acids: CASSGTMNTEAFF.

The chain employs TRBV14 and TRBJ1-2; TCRdb's assignment of TRBD1 cannot be checked, as there is no DNA. The CDR3 spans 16 residues. Per germline, CDR1 SGHDN and CDR2 FVKESK. CDR3 sequence: CASSQDPRGANYGYTF.

The chain carries TRBV29-1 and TRBJ2-7; TCRdb calls TRBD2, which cannot be checked without DNA. Germline assignment: CDR1 SQVTM and CDR2 ANQGSEA. The CDR3 has 13 amino acids. CDR3 in amino acids: CSVVEGNSYEQYF.